Below, one T cell receptor (beta chain) is given with its context. Assay: immunoSEQ multiplex PCR; the TCRdb copy retains only in-frame clones and omits some. The table lists 230,000 or so clones, about 80% of them singletons. The study counted Cohort 3 donors as recovered given two negative PCRs, clearance, or symptom resolution. CDR3 length: 16 amino acids. CDR1 and CDR2 (germline): KGHSH, LQKENI. V shed 3 bases and J shed 0 bases, with 14 bases lying between them. These data come from a study of blood T cell repertoires in COVID-19. Input material: PBMCs or T cells enriched from blood (not recorded which). The chain carries TRBV18 and TRBJ1-1, with D possibly TRBD1 on 6 matching bases. This TCR was sampled from a man aged 50-59 years who had recovered from COVID-19. The CDR3 spells CASSPGLQGMNTEAFF. The CDR3 region has the DNA TGTGCCAGCTCACCGGGGTTACAGGGTATGAACACTGAAGCTTTCTTT. Supplemented by reference TRBV18 and TRBJ1-1, the full variable domain reads NAGVMQNPRHLVRRRGQEARLRCSPMKGHSHVYWYRQLPEEGLKFMVYLQKENIIDESGMPKERFSAEFPKEGPSILRIQQVVRGDSAAYFCASSPGLQGMNTEAFFGQGTRLTVV.